This paragraph covers one T cell receptor beta chain sequence. Its antigen is undetermined. The data were obtained in a study of beta chain features in type 1 diabetes. Reverse transcription of all isolated RNA meant that expressed TCRB transcripts were sequenced. Produced via immunoSEQ multiplex PCR; TCRdb's table is partial and in-frame only. Among roughly 350,000 clones listed, roughly 11% were seen once. V lost 2 bases to trimming and J lost 0 bases; unmatched junction nucleotides: 6. The CDR3 has 15 amino acids. The germline V gene encodes CDR1 GTSNPN and CDR2 SVGIG (reference sequence). Study-wide results and limits: Type 1 diabetes patients showed fewer insertions and more deletions at VDJ junctions.

The TCR sequence derives from a woman aged 25-40 years in good health. The sequenced sample consisted of naive CD4+ T cells from blood. This chain joins TRBV30 and TRBJ1-2; 7 bases are shared with TRBD1. The DNA of the CDR3 is TGTGCCTGGAGTCCCCGGGACAGCGCTAACTATGGCTACACCTTC. Residues: CAWSPRDSANYGYTF.